These T cell receptor beta chains were read from a single sample in a study of T cell responses to AZD1222 COVID-19 vaccine. Assay: immunoSEQ multiplex PCR; the TCRdb copy retains only in-frame clones and omits some. This sample yields about 120,000 clones, of which 93% are seen a single time; around 5.1% belongs to the top ten. Sequenced here: peripheral blood, sampled 28 days after the second AZD1222 dose. The origin of the receptors is an adult who received the AZD1222 COVID-19 vaccine. Each CDR3 is given with its conserved first and last residue. For some rows the clone size is stated as once, few or many, or as a class when expanded; others skip it.

J | size | V | CDR3
TRBJ1-6 | . | TRBV27 | CASSPTDRVGSPLHF
TRBJ1-1 | . | TRBV9 | CASSVAGTTEAFF
TRBJ1-1 | few | TRBV10-1 | CASLGTQGPGDTEAFF
TRBJ1-2 | . | TRBV12-3/TRBV12-4 | CASSLRGGHGYTF
TRBJ2-1 | . | TRBV7-9 | CASSPPGGGSSYNEQFF
TRBJ1-2 | . | TRBV14 | CASSQDQGSVDYTF
TRBJ2-1 | . | TRBV19 | CASSTPGTLFWDEQFF
TRBJ2-7 | . | TRBV4-1 | CASSQGLGSYEQYF
TRBJ2-2 | . | TRBV29-1 | CSVVGRGTGELFF
TRBJ2-1 | . | TRBV21-1 | CASTRSGETGIFNEQFF
TRBJ1-4 | . | TRBV7-2 | CASSSRIGNEKLFF
TRBJ2-5 | . | TRBV7-8 | CASSPARVGGGRGETQYF
TRBJ2-7 | . | TRBV4-1 | CASSQGLDGAYEQYF
TRBJ1-1 | . | TRBV12-5 | CASGFLGRTGVFLKENTEAFF
TRBJ1-3 | . | TRBV7-2 | CASSLTDSYTIYF
TRBJ1-1 | . | TRBV14 | CASSNLRTGNTEAFF
TRBJ2-1 | . | TRBV5-1 | CASSLGWSYNEQFF
TRBJ1-2 | . | TRBV2 | CASEPGREYGYTF
TRBJ1-5 | . | TRBV29-1 | CSVSGHNQPQHF
TRBJ2-3 | . | TRBV3-1/TRBV3-2 | CASSRGGDTQYF
TRBJ1-1 | . | TRBV7-9 | CASSLPQGFQLNTEAFF
TRBJ1-1 | once | TRBV29-1 | CSVEKGFENTEAFF
TRBJ2-1 | once | TRBV27 | CASSPQGYNEQFF
TRBJ1-5 | . | TRBV7-8 | CASSLGQQSNQPQHF
TRBJ2-5 | once | TRBV3-1/TRBV3-2 | CASRLSGGAGTQYF
TRBJ2-7 | . | TRBV10-3 | CAISDSPGVHEQYF
TRBJ2-7 | . | TRBV30 | CAWVMAGTYEQYF
TRBJ1-5 | . | TRBV11-2 | CASSSHRDQPQHF
TRBJ2-1 | . | TRBV21-1 | CASSRESLGRIYNEQFF
TRBJ2-5 | . | TRBV15 | CATSGRDIKETQYF
TRBJ1-6 | once | TRBV9 | CASSVGDKNSPLHF
TRBJ2-1 | . | TRBV7-9 | CASSSREGNEQFF
TRBJ1-6 | . | TRBV25-1 | CASNHEGPSSPLHF
TRBJ1-3 | . | TRBV6-5 | CASSYNQGISGNTIYF
TRBJ2-7 | . | TRBV15 | CATSRDPPLYDEQYF
TRBJ2-1 | . | TRBV4-1 | CASSQGLLEGPHNRQFF
TRBJ2-1 | . | TRBV27 | CASSPGSRSGEQFF
TRBJ1-2 | . | TRBV4-1 | CASSPGPIYGYTF
TRBJ2-7 | . | TRBV7-9 | CASSSSSRAYEQYF
TRBJ2-2 | . | TRBV4-1 | CASSLKGGASGELFF
TRBJ2-3 | . | TRBV14 | CASSGADTQYF
TRBJ2-7 | . | TRBV6-1 | CASSEGPGQGGYEQYF
TRBJ1-3 | . | TRBV13 | CASSSLGASNSGNTIYF
TRBJ2-7 | few | TRBV6-6 | CASSDPGEQYF
TRBJ2-1 | . | TRBV7-9 | CASSSQGTTNEQFF
TRBJ2-3 | . | TRBV6-2/TRBV6-3 | CASSRLAESTDTQYF
TRBJ2-1 | . | TRBV9 | CASSPSPGLRYNEQFF
TRBJ2-7 | few | TRBV19 | CASTLAATGDHEQYF
TRBJ2-7 | . | TRBV19 | CASRSGQQHEQYF
TRBJ2-3 | . | TRBV2 | CASSEGTGADTQYF
TRBJ2-7 | . | TRBV5-1 | CASSYRSSYEQYF
TRBJ1-5 | . | TRBV6-5 | CASSYSSNQPQHF
TRBJ2-1 | . | TRBV11-2 | CASSLGSVEFF
TRBJ1-6 | . | TRBV6-4 | CASSDRALTGGDSPLHF
TRBJ2-3 | . | TRBV7-2 | CASSFGTSGSTDTQYF
TRBJ2-7 | . | TRBV3-1/TRBV3-2 | CASSQTRDNEQYF
TRBJ2-5 | . | TRBV10-1 | CASSKKRDRVKETQYF
TRBJ2-5 | . | TRBV2 | CASSVVGSQETQYF
TRBJ1-5 | . | TRBV7-2 | CASSLGRYSNQPQHF